This TCR beta chain was identified in a study of Graves' ophthalmopathy and Graves' hyperthyroidism listed by TCRdb under 2018. Looking at the study overall: Peripheral blood was collected at initial diagnosis, before any treatment. The study used signatures of the TCR beta repertoire to tell Graves' ophthalmopathy apart from Graves' hyperthyroidism and to predict which patients would progress to ophthalmopathy. In total, 135 blood samples were TCR-sequenced: approximately 42 ophthalmopathy, roughly 77 hyperthyroidism and roughly 17 hyperthyroidism-to-ophthalmopathy patients. To explore V-J signatures distinguishing ophthalmopathy from hyperthyroidism, a discovery set of 100 or so patients (roughly 45 ophthalmopathy, some 55 stable hyperthyroidism) was enrolled. An independent validation cohort was composed of roughly 19 hyperthyroidism patients and approximately 15 patients who later progressed from hyperthyroidism to ophthalmopathy. T-cell repertoires of thyroid tissue and blood were compared in more than five hyperthyroidism patients. After sampling, hyperthyroidism patients received methimazole starting at 30 mg daily, and ophthalmopathy patients received high-dose intravenous methylprednisolone. For training and testing, the 100 or so patients in the discovery cohort were randomly divided in a 7:3 ratio.

Ophthalmopathy patients had moderately to severely active disease, Clinical Activity Score of at least 3, NOSPECS grade of at least 4, and disease duration under 3 months. Anyone with other autoimmune diseases, uncontrolled infections, pregnancy or lactation was excluded from the study. Clinical symptoms, serum thyroxine, TRAb, thyroid ultrasound and orbital computed tomography formed the basis of the diagnosis. PBMCs were isolated from 7.5 to 10 ml of fresh peripheral blood by Ficoll-Paque density gradient centrifugation. Trizol reagent was used to extract the total RNA, and its quality was then checked on an Agilent 2100 Bioanalyzer. Notes on this clonotype: It has no known antigen specificity. Per-nucleotide qualities are absent, and no much larger clonotype sits a single base away.

Broader findings and caveats from the paper: Among expanded thyroid clonotypes with frequency above 0.001, most also showed up in blood, which suggests that blood repertoires may reflect the thyroid immune response. No statistical method was used to set the sample size in advance, and the investigators knew which group each participant was assigned to. In validation, the model predicted ophthalmopathy progression with 70.59% sensitivity and approximately 75% specificity; roughly 11 predicted patients were CT-confirmed with GO in a median of about 6.1 months. Ophthalmopathy was separated from stable hyperthyroidism by the 13-signature model with around 89% sensitivity and around 81% specificity in cross-validation and with 80%/75% in the test set.

For repertoire sequencing, TCR beta CDR3 regions were amplified from RNA transcripts. The first round of RT-PCR was done with HTBI primers and the Qiagen OneStep RT-PCR kit, and was followed by a second round of multiplex PCR, then size selection and purification. Sequencing of the libraries was carried out on an Illumina HiSeq2000 in paired-end mode with 100 bp reads. For the original study's pipeline: Reads were processed with SOAPnuke, discarding reads with adapters, uncalled bases, mean Phred below 15, or no exact constant-primer or identifier match. COPE v1.2.5 was used to merge the high-quality paired reads. Each unique nucleotide sequence was defined as a clonotype, and clonotypes were aligned to IMGT TRB V, D and J references with MiTCR v1.1. The analysis was limited to V-J combinations with a frequency above 0.0001, which together covered around 99% of the repertoires. For each V-J combination, a TCR clonal expansion and chaos score was defined as the ratio of F50 clonal expansion to chaos observed in the TCRdist matrix. Welch's t-statistics and random forest were used to narrow the features down to over ten V-J combinations, which were then fed into a naive Bayes classifier. Thyroid-blood repertoire similarity was quantified with the Morisita-Horn index. TCRdb reanalyzed the raw reads on its own, using fastp at Q25 for trimming and MiXCR for clone calling, and kept in-frame beta chains. One record per CDR3 amino acid sequence lists the most common genes and DNA. The V and J calls and clone size are TCRdb's, not the authors'. The sample table lists about 210,000 distinct CDR3 sequences, less than 30% of them with a count of one. Approximately 9.6% of the sample is held by the ten biggest clonotypes.

From the germline V gene, CDR1 is MNHEY and CDR2 is SVGAGI. V is clipped by 4 bases and J by 5 bases, and the sequence between their germline boundaries is 11 bases long. The CDR3 has 13 amino acids, counting the end cysteine and phenylalanine. The sequence is cut down to CDR3 DNA, 39 bases in frame from base 1. This TCR derives from a man in his fifties or sixties with Graves' ophthalmopathy. Donor details come from another sample of the same person, matched by shared clones. Recombination linked TRBV6-5 to TRBJ2-5; no confident D gene assignment can be made. Specimen: peripheral blood. The encoded CDR3 is CASSLSTRETQYF. The sequence in DNA is TGTGCCAGCAGTTTAAGCACTCGGGAGACCCAGTACTTC.